Each of the 2 T cell receptor beta chains below was sequenced from the same sample in a study of shared clonotypes between healthy human individuals (TCRdb year 2020). The library was built by means of the immunoSEQ multiplex PCR assay. Drawn from immuneACCESS, this table holds only the in-frame rearrangements with V and J called that TCRdb kept. Clones are partly lost; checked studies trace under half to an unresolved V gene and leave the rest unexplained. This sample gives roughly 1.4 million clones in total; approximately 98.5% of them show up just once. The ten biggest clones cover about 0.4% of the sample. The specimen sequenced was naive CD4+ T cells sorted from blood. Taken with the paper, the label for cell subset or site translates to: CD45RA+ positively selected. Every receptor here comes from a man younger than 45 in good health.

Points on this clone: Different DNA sequences within this sample yield the same CDR3. The V gene is TRBV28, the J gene TRBJ2-7, with D hard to call. V was trimmed by 6 bases and J by 4 bases, leaving 10 bases between them. The germline gives CDR1 MDHEN, CDR2 SYDVKM. CDR3 length equals 12 residues. CDR3 sequence: CASSRLLYEQYF. The CDR3 DNA reads TGTGCCAGCAGCCGCCTTTTATACGAGCAGTACTTC.

The genes are TRBV15 and TRBJ1-4; unclear D gene. The germline V gene has CDR1 LNHNV and CDR2 YYDKDF (reference sequence). The CDR3 extends over 16 amino acids. The ends were cut back, 0 bases at V and 2 bases at J, with 10 bases in the middle. CDR3 amino acids: CATSREGRPTNEKLFF. The CDR3, as DNA: TGTGCCACCAGCAGAGAAGGACGACCGACTAATGAAAAACTGTTTTTT.